Following are 23 T cell receptor beta chains from one sample sequenced in a study of response to subunit inactivated influenza vaccine. TCRdb fed the RT-PCR reads into MiXCR, producing one record per CDR3 protein. Of 500,000 to 550,000 distinct CDR3 sequences in the sample, under 9% were seen once. The input for sequencing was PBMCs from blood, taken less than 25 months after vaccination. The receptors derive from a man between 50 and 75 years old who received an inactivated influenza vaccine.

This rearrangement joins TRBV4-2 to TRBJ1-5, with TRBD1 as a possible D gene (5 bases). Germline V gene sequence: CDR1 LGHNA, CDR2 YNFKEQ. This CDR3 has 15 residues. Trimming cost V 0 bases and J 4 bases, with 10 bases left between them. As DNA, the CDR3 is TGTGCCAGCAGCCAAGAGGGGGAGGGAAATCAGCCCCAGCATTTT. It is translated as CASSQEGEGNQPQHF.

This chain connects TRBV9 to TRBJ2-1; D not certain. Germline V CDR1 and CDR2: SGDLS, YYNGEE. Trimming took off 0 bases at V and 4 bases at J, with 5 bases between the two ends. This CDR3 region has 13 residues. Here the CDR3 reads CASSVEGYNEQFF. For the CDR3, the DNA is TGTGCCAGCAGCGTAGAGGGTTACAATGAGCAGTTCTTC.

V gene TRBV13 combines with J gene TRBJ2-3, with 7 bases matching TRBD2. The CDR3 runs 16 residues. Losses at the gene ends were 5 bases for V and 8 bases for J; bases not matched to a gene: 16. Germline CDR1 and CDR2: PRHDT and FYEKMQ (reference sequence). CDR3 in amino acids: CASSPVGREPSGTQYF. In DNA form, the CDR3 reads TGTGCCAGCAGCCCTGTTGGGCGGGAGCCATCGGGTACGCAGTATTTT.

The sample holds a few counts of this clonotype. The chain joins TRBV12-3 or TRBV12-4 to TRBJ2-3; no clear D gene. This CDR3 has 14 amino acids. V lost 7 bases to trimming and J lost 2 bases, with 13 bases between them. The CDR3 loop is CASMDDSHTDTQYF. The CDR3 DNA reads TGTGCCAGCATGGACGATTCACACACAGATACGCAGTATTTT.

The chain employs TRBV7-2 and TRBJ1-4, with D uncertain. The length of the CDR3 is 13 residues. V shed 2 bases and J shed 7 bases, with 8 bases lying between them. Germline V gene sequence: CDR1 SGHTA, CDR2 FQGNSA. The CDR3 here is CASSLMGGEKLFF. The CDR3 coding sequence is TGTGCCAGCAGCTTAATGGGAGGTGAAAAACTGTTTTTT.

This clonotype was seen a few times. The rearrangement links TRBV4-1 to TRBJ1-1; TRBD1 might be the D (5 bases). V was trimmed by 1 base and J by 3 bases, leaving 9 bases between them. Germline V lookup: CDR1 MGHRA, CDR2 YSYEKL. The CDR3 loop spans 14 amino acids. The CDR3 is CASSQVQAYTEAFF. CDR3 DNA sequence: TGCGCCAGCAGCCAAGTACAGGCCTACACTGAAGCTTTCTTT.

J is TRBJ1-1 and V is TRBV6-4, with no clear D. CDR1 and CDR2 from the germline V gene are MRHNA and SNTAGT. This CDR3 is 13 amino acids long. Trimming shortened V by 2 bases and J by 1 base, and 5 bases separated the two germline ends. The CDR3 coding sequence is TGTGCCAGCAGTGACAGGAAGAACACTGAAGCTTTCTTT. It codes for CASSDRKNTEAFF.

This clonotype has more than one count but fewer than ten. V usage is TRBV27 and J usage is TRBJ2-7; 7 bases align to TRBD1. The CDR3 contains 16 residues. V dropped 7 bases and J dropped 0; count of bases not matched to a gene: 12. Germline CDR1 MNHEY, CDR2 SMNVEV (reference sequence). The CDR3 sequence is CASKKTGTAFSYEQYF. The DNA for the CDR3 is TGTGCCAGCAAAAAGACCGGGACAGCTTTCTCCTACGAGCAGTACTTC.

Ten or more counts support this clonotype. The chain's CDR3 is CASSLALAGYEQYF. The DNA for the CDR3 is TGTGCCAGCAGCTTAGCTCTAGCGGGCTACGAGCAGTACTTC. The genes are TRBV7-2 and TRBJ2-7; 8 positions match TRBD2. The germline V gene has CDR1 SGHTA and CDR2 FQGNSA. V lost 0 bases to trimming and J lost 3 bases; unmatched junction nucleotides: 1. The CDR3 spans 14 residues.

The table lists this clonotype with a few counts. The chain uses TRBV4-1 and TRBJ2-1; D may be TRBD1 (6 bases). CDR1 and CDR2 (germline): MGHRA, YSYEKL. CDR3 length: 17 residues. V was trimmed by 0 bases and J by 2 bases, leaving 14 bases between them. The CDR3 nucleotides are TGCGCCAGCAGCCAAGAATCAACAGGGAATACCTACAATGAGCAGTTCTTC. Its translation: CASSQESTGNTYNEQFF.

This clonotype occurred a few times. This chain links TRBV7-9 with TRBJ2-1, with TRBD1 matching over 7 bases. CDR1 and CDR2 (germline): SEHNR, FQNEAQ (reference sequence). CDR3 size: 15 residues. J gave up 6 bases and V 6 bases, and 11 bases lay outside the gene matches. The CDR3 DNA is TGTGCCAGCAGTAACCGGGACAGCTCATTCAATGAGCAGTTCTTC. It translates to CASSNRDSSFNEQFF.

This chain connects TRBV20-1 to TRBJ1-1, with D possibly matching TRBD1 (6 bases). V gave up 6 bases and J gave up 4 bases, with 18 bases separating them. CDR1 DFQATT and CDR2 SNEGSKA come from the germline V gene (reference sequence). The CDR3 totals 14 residues. CDR3 loop: CSARRQDWATEAFF. The CDR3, as DNA: TGCAGTGCCCGCCGACAGGATTGGGCCACTGAAGCTTTCTTT.

This clonotype was picked up many times. V gene TRBV9 combines with J gene TRBJ2-1, with D possibly TRBD2 on 5 matching bases. The CDR3 is made up of 15 amino acids. Trimming removed 4 bases from V and 4 bases from J, with 15 bases in between. Germline assignment: CDR1 SGDLS and CDR2 YYNGEE. This CDR3 reads CASSPQGGSYNEQFF. CDR3 nucleotide sequence: TGTGCCAGCAGCCCCCAAGGCGGGTCTTACAATGAGCAGTTCTTC. Drawing the rest from reference TRBV9 and TRBJ2-1, the complete variable domain is DSGVTQTPKHLITATGQRVTLRCSPRSGDLSVYWYQQSLDQGLQFLIQYYNGEERAKGNILERFSAQQFPDLHSELNLSSLELGDSALYFCASSPQGGSYNEQFFGPGTRLTVL.

This chain uses TRBV7-2 with TRBJ2-1; the D gene could be TRBD1 or TRBD2 (6 bases each). The CDR3 totals 15 residues. CDR1 and CDR2 from the germline V gene are SGHTA and FQGNSA. V was shortened by 4 bases and J by 5 bases, with 15 bases between the two germline ends. This chain's CDR3 is CASSSLGGGHNEQFF. CDR3 coding DNA: TGTGCCAGCAGCTCCCTCGGGGGCGGACACAATGAGCAGTTCTTC.

This clonotype turned up a few times. This chain uses TRBV2 with TRBJ2-4; TRBD1 agrees at 7 bases. This CDR3 contains 14 residues. Per germline, CDR1 SNHLY and CDR2 FYNNEI. The V segment lost 7 bases and the J segment 4 bases; nucleotides outside the gene matches: 7. The CDR3 DNA reads as TGTGCCAGCACCGGACAGGCTGCTAAAAACATTCAGTACTTC. It specifies CASTGQAAKNIQYF.

This clonotype was recorded many times. V usage is TRBV20-1 and J usage is TRBJ2-1, with D tentatively TRBD1 (5 bases). The germline V and J ends were trimmed by 0 bases and 6 bases, with 12 bases remaining between them. Germline CDR1 is DFQATT and CDR2 is SNEGSKA (reference sequence). This CDR3 has 14 residues. This chain's CDR3 is CSARDSGRANEQFF. The CDR3 DNA reads as TGCAGTGCTAGAGATTCGGGCAGGGCCAATGAGCAGTTCTTC.

V is TRBV24-1 and J is TRBJ2-3; D is tentatively TRBD1 or TRBD2 (7 bases each). CDR3 length: 16 amino acids. Deletions cut 7 bases from V and 0 bases from J, with 16 bases between. CDR1 is KGHDR and CDR2 is SFDVKD in the germline V gene. The DNA for the CDR3 is TGTGCCACCAGCGAAAACAGGGGAGGGAGCACAGATACGCAGTATTTT. Residues: CATSENRGGSTDTQYF.

This clonotype has only a few counts. The V gene is TRBV9, the J gene TRBJ2-2, with 9 bases lining up with TRBD1. Per the germline V gene, CDR1 is SGDLS and CDR2 is YYNGEE. CDR3 size: 16 residues. The ends lost 5 bases at V and 4 bases at J; junction bases unmatched: 9. The CDR3 sequence: CASSPNLDRGTGELFF. CDR3 nucleotide sequence: TGTGCCAGCAGTCCCAATTTGGACAGGGGCACCGGGGAGCTGTTTTTT.

J is TRBJ2-7 and V is TRBV5-1, with a tentative D call TRBD2 (5 bases). This CDR3 is 14 amino acids long. From germline, CDR1 is SGHRS and CDR2 YFSETQ. Trimming pared 3 bases from V and 2 bases from J, leaving 12 bases between. The CDR3 spells CASSSGGGTYEQYF. In nucleotides, the CDR3 is TGCGCCAGCAGCTCAGGAGGAGGCACCTACGAGCAGTACTTC. The full variable domain, rest sourced from reference TRBV5-1 and TRBJ2-7, is KAGVTQTPRYLIKTRGQQVTLSCSPISGHRSVSWYQQTPGQGLQFLFEYFSETQRNKGNFPGRFSGRQFSNSRSEMNVSTLELGDSALYLCASSSGGGTYEQYFGPGTRLTVT.

This clonotype was recorded a few times. This sequence joins TRBV12-3 or TRBV12-4 and TRBJ1-4; D not resolved. The V gene lost 3 bases and the J gene lost 6 bases, with 11 bases spanning the gap. This CDR3 region has 14 residues. The CDR3 sequence is CASSLHRSYEKLFF. The CDR3 region has the DNA TGTGCCAGCAGTTTGCATCGGTCCTATGAAAAACTGTTTTTT.

A word on this clonotype: A read error may produce the germline difference seen at one junction end. This chain uses TRBV7-2 with TRBJ2-3; 10 bases agree with TRBD1. The CDR3 covers 15 residues. Germline-derived CDR1 and CDR2 are SGHTA and FQGNSA. CDR3 nucleotides: TGTGCCAGTGGCCGGGACAGGGGATTTACAGATACGCGGTATTTT. Its translation: CASGRDRGFTDTRYF.

The chain combines TRBV6-2 or TRBV6-3 with TRBJ2-7, with 8 bases matching TRBD2. Germline values: CDR1 MNHEY, CDR2 SVGEGT. CDR3 length: 14 amino acids. The trim removed 6 bases at V and 4 bases at J, leaving 8 bases unmatched. The CDR3 DNA reads TGTGCCAGCAGACTGGGACTAGGGATGTACGAGCAGTACTTC. This gives the protein CASRLGLGMYEQYF.

This clonotype was detected ten times or more. CDR3 loop: CASSEQGLGEQYF. The CDR3 DNA sequence: TGTGCCAGCAGTGAACAGGGCCTTGGGGAGCAGTACTTC. The chain couples TRBV2 to TRBJ2-7; maybe TRBD1 (5 bases). V lost 2 bases and J lost 7, with 12 bases in between. CDR3 length: 13 residues. Per germline, CDR1 SNHLY and CDR2 FYNNEI. The complete variable domain, with remaining parts taken from reference TRBV2 and TRBJ2-7, reads EPEVTQTPSHQVTQMGQEVILRCVPISNHLYFYWYRQILGQKVEFLVSFYNNEISEKSEIFDDQFSVERPDGSNFTLKIRSTKLEDSAMYFCASSEQGLGEQYFGPGTRLTVT.